These T cell receptor beta chains were read from a single sample in a study of blood T cell repertoires in COVID-19. Clones were read by immunoSEQ multiplex PCR, and TCRdb kept only the in-frame ones, dropping some. The table lists 140,000 to 150,000 clones, 75% to 90% of them singletons, with roughly 3.9% in the top ten. Sequenced sample: PBMCs or T cells enriched from blood (not recorded which). These receptor sequences come from a woman between 40 and 50 years old who had been exposed to COVID-19. Both conserved end residues are part of each CDR3. Each record gives: J gene, D gene, V gene, clone size, CDR3 DNA, CDR3 protein. A D gene is named only where the DNA matches it firmly. Size is stated for part of the rows, as once, few or many counts, or as a class when the clone is expanded.

>TRBJ2-1|TRBD2|TRBV19|.
TGTGCCAGTAGTAAGACTAGCGGGACATGGACCTACAATGAGCAGTTCTTC
CASSKTSGTWTYNEQFF
>TRBJ2-7|TRBD1|TRBV5-1|once
TGCGCCAGCAGCGCAGGGGGCGGGTCCTACTACGAGCAGTACTTC
CASSAGGGSYYEQYF
>TRBJ2-1|.|TRBV21-1|.
TGTGCCAGCAGGAACAGGGGTTGGGGGGAGCAGTTCTTC
CASRNRGWGEQFF
>TRBJ2-3|TRBD2|TRBV5-4|.
TGTGCCAGCAGCCCGACCCTAGCGGGGTCCACAGATACGCAGTATTTT
CASSPTLAGSTDTQYF
>TRBJ1-5|.|TRBV15|.
TGTGCCACCAGCAGAGACAGGAACAATCAGCCCCAGCATTTT
CATSRDRNNQPQHF
>TRBJ2-7|TRBD1|TRBV5-1|once
TGCGCCAGCAGCACCCAGGGGGCCCCCTACGAGCAGTACTTC
CASSTQGAPYEQYF
>TRBJ2-3|.|TRBV5-1|.
TGCGCCAGCAGCCCCGTTTCCGGGGGACGTTCCACAGATACGCAGTATTTT
CASSPVSGGRSTDTQYF
>TRBJ1-1|TRBD1|TRBV28|.
TGTGCCAGCAGCACTACAGGGGGAAGGGAAGCTTTCTTT
CASSTTGGREAFF
>TRBJ1-4|.|TRBV6-5|.
TGTGCCACCAGTTCGGGTACAACTAATGAAAAACTGTTTTTT
CATSSGTTNEKLFF
>TRBJ2-7|.|TRBV6-1|few
TGTGCCAGCAGTGAAGCGAATACAGGGTACTACGAGCAGTACTTC
CASSEANTGYYEQYF
>TRBJ2-7|TRBD2|TRBV27|.
TGTGCCAGCAATGGACTAGCGGGAGGCGAGCAGTACTTC
CASNGLAGGEQYF
>TRBJ1-6|.|TRBV19|.
TGTGCCAGTACCCCCGTCACTGGTTCACCCCTCCACTTT
CASTPVTGSPLHF